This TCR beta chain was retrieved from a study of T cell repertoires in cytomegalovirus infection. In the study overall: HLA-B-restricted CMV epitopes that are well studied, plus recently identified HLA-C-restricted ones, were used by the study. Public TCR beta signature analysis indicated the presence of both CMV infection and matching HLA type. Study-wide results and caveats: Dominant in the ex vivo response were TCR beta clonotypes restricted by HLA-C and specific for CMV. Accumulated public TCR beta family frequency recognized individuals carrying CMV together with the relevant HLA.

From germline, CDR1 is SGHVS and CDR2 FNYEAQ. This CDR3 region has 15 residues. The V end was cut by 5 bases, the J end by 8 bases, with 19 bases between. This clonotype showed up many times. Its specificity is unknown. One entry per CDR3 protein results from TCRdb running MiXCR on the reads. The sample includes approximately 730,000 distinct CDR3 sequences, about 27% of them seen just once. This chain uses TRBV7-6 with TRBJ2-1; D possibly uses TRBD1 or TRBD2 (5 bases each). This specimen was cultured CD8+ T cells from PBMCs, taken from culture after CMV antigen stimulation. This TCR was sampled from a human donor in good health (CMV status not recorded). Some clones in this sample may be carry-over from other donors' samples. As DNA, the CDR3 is TGTGCCAGCAGCCGACTTGGACGGAAGGGACATGAGCAGTTCTTC. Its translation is CASSRLGRKGHEQFF. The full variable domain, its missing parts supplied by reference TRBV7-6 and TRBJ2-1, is GAGVSQSPRYKVTKRGQDVALRCDPISGHVSLYWYRQALGQGPEFLTYFNYEAQQDKSGLPNDRFSAERPEGSISTLTIQRTEQRDSAMYRCASSRLGRKGHEQFFGPGTRLTVL.